Presented here are 13 T cell receptor beta chains from one specimen sequenced in a study of T-cell memory formation after mild COVID-19. From the 5' RACE reads, TCRdb called clonotypes with MiXCR, one entry per CDR3 protein. The repertoire has about 210,000 distinct CDR3 sequences, about 10% of them found once; the top ten carry roughly 3.2%. What was sequenced was PBMCs or a T cell subset sorted from them (not recorded which). Receptors originate from a man between 18 and 29 years old who had mild COVID-19 (a few samples of this study predate the infection). Cell type and time point are not known.

This chain connects TRBV7-2 to TRBJ2-5; maybe TRBD2 (5 bases). The CDR3 is made up of 14 amino acids. V lost 6 bases to trimming and J lost 1 base, with 12 bases between them. Germline V CDR1 and CDR2: SGHTA, FQGNSA. DNA for the CDR3: TGTGCCAGCAGGAAGCCGGGATTCCAAGAGACCCAGTACTTC. It yields the protein CASRKPGFQETQYF.

Only a few counts were recorded for this clonotype. The chain is built from TRBV5-1 and TRBJ2-2; 9 positions agree with TRBD2. The CDR3 has 15 amino acids. V lost 5 bases and J lost 4; bases outside the gene matches: 6. CDR1 and CDR2 (germline): SGHRS, YFSETQ. The CDR3 loop is CASSNSGGSTGELFF. For the CDR3, the DNA is TGCGCCAGCAGTAATAGCGGGGGCAGCACCGGGGAGCTGTTTTTT.

This sequence joins TRBV6-2 or TRBV6-3 and TRBJ1-5; no clear D. The CDR3 has 13 amino acids. V dropped 7 bases and J dropped 7 bases, with 14 bases sitting between them. CDR1 is MNHEY, CDR2 SVGEGT, per germline. The CDR3 region has the DNA TGTGCCAGCACCCCAGATGGGTACCAGCCCCAGCATTTT. This translates into CASTPDGYQPQHF.

The chain carries TRBV7-2 and TRBJ2-1, with TRBD1 matching over 9 bases. Trimming removed 5 bases from V and 4 bases from J; junction bases left unmatched: 6. The germline V gene encodes CDR1 SGHTA and CDR2 FQGNSA. This CDR3 is 15 amino acids long. CDR3 DNA: TGTGCCAGCAGCCCCGACAGGGGGGGATACAATGAGCAGTTCTTC. Translating it yields CASSPDRGGYNEQFF.

The V gene is TRBV5-1, the J gene TRBJ2-5, with D possibly being TRBD2 (6 bases). The germline V gene encodes CDR1 SGHRS and CDR2 YFSETQ. The V end was cut by 4 bases, the J end by 1 base, with 11 bases between. This CDR3 is 14 amino acids long. CDR3 loop: CASSVLASQETQYF. The CDR3, as DNA: TGCGCCAGCAGCGTACTAGCTTCCCAAGAGACCCAGTACTTC.

A few counts support this clonotype. The rearrangement links TRBV7-2 to TRBJ1-2; TRBD1 might be the D (6 bases). Germline V gives CDR1 SGHTA, CDR2 FQGNSA. V dropped 5 bases and J dropped 8 bases, with 15 bases sitting between them. This CDR3 spans 13 amino acids. CDR3 nucleotide sequence: TGTGCCAGCAGCCCCGGACAGCAGGGGGGCTACACCTTC. Translating gives CASSPGQQGGYTF.

In its sample, this clonotype was seen many times. DNA for the CDR3: TGCGCCAGCAGCTTTGGGACGGGGAATGAAAAACTGTTTTTT. Translating gives CASSFGTGNEKLFF. The chain combines TRBV5-1 with TRBJ1-4; D is possibly TRBD1 (5 bases). The germline V gene has CDR1 SGHRS and CDR2 YFSETQ. The ends were cut back, 2 bases at V and 5 bases at J, with 10 bases in the middle. The CDR3 has 14 residues.

The chain employs TRBV5-1 and TRBJ1-2; 7 bases align to TRBD1. V shed 4 bases and J 6 bases; nucleotides not matched to a gene: 9. This CDR3 comprises 14 residues. Germline CDR1 and CDR2: SGHRS and YFSETQ. The CDR3 bases are TGCGCCAGCAGCCTCGAGGGGGCTGGGGATGGCTACACCTTC. Its translation: CASSLEGAGDGYTF.

This clonotype was found many times. This sequence joins TRBV7-3 and TRBJ2-1, with TRBD2 matching over 7 bases. Germline CDR1 reads SGHTA; CDR2 reads FQGTGA. The CDR3 consists of 15 residues. The trim removed 4 bases at V and 2 bases at J, leaving 5 bases unmatched. Written as DNA, the CDR3 is TGTGCCAGCAGCTCAACTGCGGGGGCCTACAATGAGCAGTTCTTC. This translates into CASSSTAGAYNEQFF.

The chain couples TRBV28 to TRBJ1-4; 8 bases map to TRBD1. Germline V CDR1 and CDR2: MDHEN, SYDVKM. The CDR3 runs to 14 residues. The junction had 7 bases not matched to a gene; V was cut back by 6 bases and J by 7 bases. CDR3 loop: CASRTAGGGEKLFF. The CDR3 DNA follows: TGTGCCAGCAGAACTGCAGGGGGCGGTGAAAAACTGTTTTTT.

CDR3 in DNA: TGCGCCAGCAGCCGACAGGGCCGGAATGAAAAACTGTTTTTT. The encoded protein is CASSRQGRNEKLFF. The V call is TRBV4-1, the J call TRBJ1-4; TRBD1 matches 7 bases. CDR1 is MGHRA and CDR2 is YSYEKL in the germline V gene. This CDR3 has 14 residues. The trim removed 4 bases at V and 5 bases at J, leaving 4 bases unmatched.

This clonotype was seen a few times. The V call is TRBV20-1, the J call TRBJ2-3; D might be TRBD2 (6 bases). Germline lookup yields CDR1 DFQATT and CDR2 SNEGSKA (reference sequence). Trimming cost V 3 bases and J 1 base, with 20 bases left between them. The CDR3 is 17 residues long. The CDR3, as DNA: TGCAGTGCTAGCGGGGGTCTCGAGGTCGGGGGCACAGATACGCAGTATTTT. Encoded protein: CSASGGLEVGGTDTQYF.

The rearrangement uses TRBV29-1 and TRBJ2-1; D uncertain. V shed 0 bases and J shed 0 bases, with 6 bases lying between them. Germline CDR1 and CDR2: SQVTM and ANQGSEA. This CDR3 spans 14 amino acids. CDR3 nucleotide sequence: TGCAGCGTTGAAGACAGATACTCCTACAATGAGCAGTTCTTC. It specifies CSVEDRYSYNEQFF.